Listed below are T cell receptor beta chains from one sample, sequenced in a study of CD8+ T cells in alopecia areata. The repertoire was sequenced with immunoSEQ multiplex PCR; TCRdb's copy has only in-frame clones and lacks some. Of fewer than 250,000 clones in the sample, around 60% were seen once. Sequencing was performed on CD4+ T cells sorted from blood, taken at week 4, from a patient treated with tofacitinib. Receptor source: a human donor with alopecia areata. Each CDR3 is given with its conserved first and last residue. The order of the fields is J gene, D gene, clone size, V gene, CDR3 DNA, CDR3 protein. The D gene is left open where the match is weak. Not all rows give a size; the values are once, few, many and, for expanded clones, a class.

j_gene: TRBJ1-5; d_gene: TRBD1; abundance: once; v_gene: TRBV7-2; CDR3nt: TGTGCCAGCAGCCTCCGACAGGGGGGCCAGCCCCAGCATTTT; CDR3aa: CASSLRQGGQPQHF
j_gene: TRBJ2-2; d_gene: NA; abundance: NA; v_gene: TRBV2; CDR3nt: TGTGCCGCGGGAAAGGGGTACACCGGGGAGCTGTTTTTT; CDR3aa: CAAGKGYTGELFF
j_gene: TRBJ1-5; d_gene: TRBD1; abundance: NA; v_gene: TRBV6-1; CDR3nt: TGTGCCAGCATGGACAGGGTCAATCAGCCCCAGCATTTT; CDR3aa: CASMDRVNQPQHF
j_gene: TRBJ2-5; d_gene: TRBD1; abundance: once; v_gene: TRBV5-1; CDR3nt: TGCGCCAGCAGCTTACAGGGGCAAGAGACCCAGTACTTC; CDR3aa: CASSLQGQETQYF
j_gene: TRBJ1-4; d_gene: TRBD1; abundance: NA; v_gene: TRBV5-1; CDR3nt: TGCGCCAGCAGCTTGTCCCTGACAGGGTGGTCTGAAAAACTGTTTTTT; CDR3aa: CASSLSLTGWSEKLFF
j_gene: TRBJ2-7; d_gene: NA; abundance: few; v_gene: TRBV29-1; CDR3nt: TGCAGCGCACGACGGGGGTACGACGAGCAGTACTTC; CDR3aa: CSARRGYDEQYF
j_gene: TRBJ2-3; d_gene: TRBD2; abundance: NA; v_gene: TRBV30; CDR3nt: TGTGCCTGGAGTGTCAGTAGCGGGGAGTACACAGATACGCAGTATTTT; CDR3aa: CAWSVSSGEYTDTQYF
j_gene: TRBJ2-7; d_gene: TRBD2; abundance: NA; v_gene: TRBV29-1; CDR3nt: TGCAGCGTTCTAGCGGGAGGGCCCGTGGGCGAGCAGTACTTC; CDR3aa: CSVLAGGPVGEQYF
j_gene: TRBJ2-7; d_gene: TRBD2; abundance: NA; v_gene: TRBV29-1; CDR3nt: TGCAGCGTTGAAGATGGAGCGGGAGGAGGCCACGAGCAGTACTTC; CDR3aa: CSVEDGAGGGHEQYF
j_gene: TRBJ2-3; d_gene: NA; abundance: NA; v_gene: TRBV29-1; CDR3nt: TGCAGCACGACCCGGGACCACGCGGGAGATACGCAGTATTTT; CDR3aa: CSTTRDHAGDTQYF
j_gene: TRBJ2-1; d_gene: TRBD2; abundance: NA; v_gene: TRBV27; CDR3nt: TGTGCCAGCAGTTATAGCGGGAGATTCGATGAGCAGTTCTTC; CDR3aa: CASSYSGRFDEQFF
j_gene: TRBJ2-5; d_gene: TRBD1; abundance: NA; v_gene: TRBV29-1; CDR3nt: TGCAGCGTCGCAGGGGGATTCGAGACCCAGTACTTC; CDR3aa: CSVAGGFETQYF
j_gene: TRBJ2-7; d_gene: TRBD1; abundance: NA; v_gene: TRBV30; CDR3nt: TGTGCCTGGAGGGGGGACAGGGACGAGGAGCAGTACTTC; CDR3aa: CAWRGDRDEEQYF
j_gene: TRBJ2-7; d_gene: NA; abundance: NA; v_gene: TRBV11-2; CDR3nt: TGTGCCAGCAGCTTAGCAGGACCCCGATACGAGCAGTACTTC; CDR3aa: CASSLAGPRYEQYF
j_gene: TRBJ1-1; d_gene: NA; abundance: NA; v_gene: TRBV29-1; CDR3nt: TGCAGCGTCTCGGGGAGGGGAGAGGCTTTCTTT; CDR3aa: CSVSGRGEAFF
j_gene: TRBJ1-4; d_gene: NA; abundance: NA; v_gene: TRBV29-1; CDR3nt: TGCAGCGTTGAAAAAGGGAATGGAAAACTGTTTTTT; CDR3aa: CSVEKGNGKLFF
j_gene: TRBJ1-1; d_gene: NA; abundance: few; v_gene: TRBV30; CDR3nt: TGTGCCTGCGGGGAGGACACTGAAGCTTTCTTT; CDR3aa: CACGEDTEAFF
j_gene: TRBJ1-4; d_gene: TRBD1; abundance: NA; v_gene: TRBV15; CDR3nt: TGTGCCACCAGCAGATCCGACAGGGAAGGACTGTTTTTT; CDR3aa: CATSRSDREGLFF
j_gene: TRBJ2-2; d_gene: NA; abundance: NA; v_gene: TRBV19; CDR3nt: TGTGCCAGTGGAAAAGAAGGCGGGGAGCTGTTTTTT; CDR3aa: CASGKEGGELFF
j_gene: TRBJ2-3; d_gene: TRBD1; abundance: few; v_gene: TRBV19; CDR3nt: TGTGCCAGTAGTGAGACAGGGTATAGCACAGATACGCAGTATTTT; CDR3aa: CASSETGYSTDTQYF
j_gene: TRBJ2-7; d_gene: NA; abundance: few; v_gene: TRBV7-9; CDR3nt: TGTGCCAGCAGCTCTCTACGACCCTCCGAGCAGTACTTC; CDR3aa: CASSSLRPSEQYF
j_gene: TRBJ1-1; d_gene: NA; abundance: NA; v_gene: TRBV6-5; CDR3nt: TGTGCCAGCAGAATTGGTCAGGGGAGGAACACTGAAGCTTTCTTT; CDR3aa: CASRIGQGRNTEAFF
j_gene: TRBJ2-3; d_gene: TRBD2; abundance: NA; v_gene: TRBV29-1; CDR3nt: TGCAGCGTTTGCACTAGCGGATCCACAGATACGCAGTATTTT; CDR3aa: CSVCTSGSTDTQYF
j_gene: TRBJ2-7; d_gene: NA; abundance: NA; v_gene: TRBV11-3; CDR3nt: TGTGCCAGCAGCTTAAGTTATCCAGACTACGAGCAGTACTTC; CDR3aa: CASSLSYPDYEQYF
j_gene: TRBJ2-1; d_gene: NA; abundance: NA; v_gene: TRBV9; CDR3nt: TGTGCCAGCAGCGTAGGACTCAAACTGGGGTACAATGAGCAGTTCTTC; CDR3aa: CASSVGLKLGYNEQFF
j_gene: TRBJ2-5; d_gene: NA; abundance: NA; v_gene: TRBV7-2; CDR3nt: TGTGCCAGCAGCTTAGGTCTAGATGGAGAGACCCAGTACTTC; CDR3aa: CASSLGLDGETQYF
j_gene: TRBJ2-7; d_gene: TRBD1; abundance: NA; v_gene: TRBV4-1; CDR3nt: TGCGCCAGCAGCCGCCACGCCGGGACAGGAGGCTCCTACGAGCAGTACTTC; CDR3aa: CASSRHAGTGGSYEQYF
j_gene: TRBJ2-1; d_gene: TRBD2; abundance: NA; v_gene: TRBV29-1; CDR3nt: TGCAGCGTTGAAGCTAGCGGGAGAGCCTACAATGAGCAGTTCTTC; CDR3aa: CSVEASGRAYNEQFF
j_gene: TRBJ2-1; d_gene: NA; abundance: few; v_gene: TRBV6-6; CDR3nt: TGTGCCAGCAGTTACTTGGGTCTAGCGAACTACAATGAGCAGTTCTTC; CDR3aa: CASSYLGLANYNEQFF
j_gene: TRBJ2-1; d_gene: NA; abundance: few; v_gene: TRBV7-2; CDR3nt: TGTGCCAGCAGCCCTAGTCCCCTCGTTCGTGAGCAGTTCTTC; CDR3aa: CASSPSPLVREQFF
j_gene: TRBJ1-1; d_gene: NA; abundance: NA; v_gene: TRBV29-1; CDR3nt: TGCAGCGTTAGTGGGGGCACTGAAGCTTTCTTT; CDR3aa: CSVSGGTEAFF
j_gene: TRBJ2-7; d_gene: NA; abundance: few; v_gene: TRBV9; CDR3nt: TGTGCCAGCAGCGTAGCGGGGTCCTACGAGCAGTACTTC; CDR3aa: CASSVAGSYEQYF
j_gene: TRBJ2-6; d_gene: TRBD1; abundance: NA; v_gene: TRBV9; CDR3nt: TGTGCCAGCAGCGTACGCTTAGGACAGGGAAGCTCTGGGGCCAACGTCCTGACTTTC; CDR3aa: CASSVRLGQGSSGANVLTF
j_gene: TRBJ2-1; d_gene: TRBD2; abundance: many; v_gene: TRBV4-2; CDR3nt: TGTGCCAGCAGCCCCCGGTGGGCGGGAGAAGCCTACAATGAGCAGTTCTTC; CDR3aa: CASSPRWAGEAYNEQFF
j_gene: TRBJ1-1; d_gene: NA; abundance: few; v_gene: TRBV29-1; CDR3nt: TGCACCACTGGGGAGGGTAGAACTGAAGCTTTCTTT; CDR3aa: CTTGEGRTEAFF
j_gene: TRBJ1-2; d_gene: NA; abundance: NA; v_gene: TRBV29-1; CDR3nt: TGCAGCGTTGCACTCCCCACAGAATATGGCTACACCTTC; CDR3aa: CSVALPTEYGYTF